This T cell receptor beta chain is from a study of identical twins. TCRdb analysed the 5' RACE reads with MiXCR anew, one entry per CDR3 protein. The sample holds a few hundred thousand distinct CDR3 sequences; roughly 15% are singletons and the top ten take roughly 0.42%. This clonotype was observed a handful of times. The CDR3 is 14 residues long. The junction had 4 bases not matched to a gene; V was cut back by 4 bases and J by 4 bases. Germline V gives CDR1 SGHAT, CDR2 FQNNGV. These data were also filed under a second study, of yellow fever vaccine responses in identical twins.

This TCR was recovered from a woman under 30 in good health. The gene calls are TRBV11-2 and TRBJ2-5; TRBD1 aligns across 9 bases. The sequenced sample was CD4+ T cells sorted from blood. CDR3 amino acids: CASSSQGQGETQYF. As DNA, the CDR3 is TGTGCCAGCAGCTCTCAGGGACAGGGAGAGACCCAGTACTTC.